The 26 T cell receptor beta chains below come from one sample, sequenced in a study of PD-1 blockade in classical Hodgkin lymphoma. Noted time point: newly diagnosed, previously untreated cHL patient sample. The authors enriched CD8+ T cells from thawed PBMCs via magnetic negative selection. Profiling relied on immunoSEQ multiplex PCR, and the TCRdb table lists in-frame clones only, not all of them. The sample includes 3,000 to 4,000 clones, roughly three quarters of them seen just once. The sample consisted of CD8+ T cells from blood. The source is a human donor with classical Hodgkin lymphoma.

The V call is TRBV28, the J call TRBJ2-5, with D possibly being TRBD2 (6 bases). Trimming removed 3 bases at V and 7 bases at J, with 12 bases between. This CDR3 contains 13 residues. Germline V lookup: CDR1 MDHEN, CDR2 SYDVKM. The CDR3 sequence: CASSLGLARTQYF. The DNA for the CDR3 is TGTGCCAGCAGTTTGGGCCTAGCGAGGACCCAGTACTTC.

The table lists this clone with a count of one. The chain employs TRBV10-3 and TRBJ2-7; 9 positions agree with TRBD1. CDR3 size: 15 residues. Looked up from germline, CDR1 is ENHRY and CDR2 is SYGVKD. J lost 3 bases, V lost 6 bases, and 9 bases had no gene match. In DNA, the CDR3 is TGTGCCATCAGCGAAGGGACAGGGAGTCACTACGAGCAGTACTTC. Its protein is CAISEGTGSHYEQYF.

J is TRBJ1-4 and V is TRBV28; D possibly corresponds to TRBD1 (5 bases). Per germline, CDR1 MDHEN and CDR2 SYDVKM. V was shortened by 3 bases and J by 9 bases, with 14 bases between the two germline ends. This CDR3 has 14 residues. The CDR3 loop is CASSLGGEDQKLFF. The CDR3 DNA is TGTGCCAGCAGTTTGGGGGGGGAAGACCAAAAACTGTTTTTT.

This clone appeared a few times. This chain joins TRBV4-1 and TRBJ2-1; 10 positions agree with TRBD2. V was clipped by 3 bases and J by 3 bases; unmatched bases: 5. The CDR3 covers 16 residues. The germline gives CDR1 MGHRA, CDR2 YSYEKL. DNA for the CDR3: TGCGCCAGCAGCCAGTGGGCTAGCGGGAGCTACAATGAGCAGTTCTTC. Translation: CASSQWASGSYNEQFF.

This chain links TRBV2 with TRBJ2-7; D remains ambiguous. Germline V CDR1 and CDR2: SNHLY, FYNNEI. This CDR3 is built from 14 residues. V dropped 1 base and J dropped 3 bases, with 10 bases sitting between them. The CDR3 loop reads CASSEGGFNYEQYF. In DNA, the CDR3 is TGTGCCAGCAGTGAAGGCGGATTTAACTACGAGCAGTACTTC.

The chain couples TRBV9 to TRBJ2-5; possible D gene TRBD1, 6 bases. This CDR3 has 15 amino acids. With 3 bases removed from V and 5 bases from J, the gap between germline ends came to 17 bases. Germline CDR1 reads SGDLS; CDR2 reads YYNGEE. The chain's CDR3 is CASSALPQGGETQYF. The CDR3 nucleotides are TGTGCCAGCAGCGCTCTCCCACAGGGCGGGGAGACCCAGTACTTC.

This rearrangement joins TRBV6-5 to TRBJ1-2; TRBD1 is a possible D gene (5 bases). This CDR3 has 14 residues. Trimming left V 3 bases short and J 13 bases short, with 21 bases between. Germline V CDR1 and CDR2: MNHEY, SVGAGI. The DNA for the CDR3 is TGTGCCAGCAGTTATAGTTTTCAGGGAAGTGGGTCCACCTTC. This gives the protein CASSYSFQGSGSTF.

The chain employs TRBV7-6 and TRBJ2-1; D possibly corresponds to TRBD2 (6 bases). The CDR3 covers 15 residues. Trimming took 3 bases from V and 2 from J, leaving 11 bases between them. The V gene's germline CDR1 is SGHVS and CDR2 FNYEAQ. Here the CDR3 DNA reads TGTGCCAGCAGCTTCGGCGGGGCTACCTACAATGAGCAGTTCTTC. Amino acids: CASSFGGATYNEQFF.

The V gene is TRBV6-5, the J gene TRBJ2-1, with 7 bases aligning to TRBD1. Germline CDR1 reads MNHEY; CDR2 reads SVGAGI. The ends lost 0 bases at V and 8 bases at J; junction bases unmatched: 4. The CDR3 is 14 amino acids. CDR3 bases: TGTGCCAGCAGTTACTCACAGGGGCGGCATGAGCAGTTCTTC. Translated: CASSYSQGRHEQFF.

The V gene is TRBV28, the J gene TRBJ2-7; TRBD1 is a possible D gene (6 bases). Trimming stripped 5 bases from V and 1 base from J, with 9 bases between. There are 13 residues in the CDR3. CDR1 is MDHEN, CDR2 SYDVKM, per germline. The CDR3 DNA reads TGTGCCAGCAGTGTACAGGGTTCCTACGAGCAGTACTTC. This gives the protein CASSVQGSYEQYF.

J is TRBJ1-4 and V is TRBV7-9; TRBD1 matches 8 bases. V was pared by 2 bases and J by 6 bases, with 11 bases of the junction left unmatched. The CDR3 runs to 17 residues. Germline V lookup: CDR1 SEHNR, CDR2 FQNEAQ (reference sequence). The CDR3, as DNA: TGTGCCAGCAGCTTATCCCCGGGACAGGTGTTTGATGAAAAACTGTTTTTT. This sequence encodes CASSLSPGQVFDEKLFF.

The gene calls are TRBV13 and TRBJ2-1, with unresolved D. The CDR3 length is 12 residues. V lost 4 bases, J lost 4 bases, and 5 bases lay in between. Germline V gene lookup returns CDR1 PRHDT and CDR2 FYEKMQ (reference sequence). This CDR3 reads CASSSDYNEQFF. CDR3 in DNA: TGTGCCAGCAGCTCAGATTACAATGAGCAGTTCTTC. The full variable domain, rest sourced from reference TRBV13 and TRBJ2-1, is AAGVIQSPRHLIKEKRETATLKCYPIPRHDTVYWYQQGPGQDPQFLISFYEKMQSDKGSIPDRFSAQQFSDYHSELNMSSLELGDSALYFCASSSDYNEQFFGPGTRLTVL.

This clone occurred once. The CDR3 nucleotides read TGTGCCAGCAGCTTAGTCTTCGGACAAGGCCTTTACTTC. It specifies CASSLVFGQGLYF. The V gene is TRBV7-9, the J gene TRBJ2-5, with a weak D call TRBD1 (5 bases). V lost 1 base, J lost 14 bases, and 17 bases lay in between. There are 13 residues in the CDR3. The V gene's germline CDR1 is SEHNR and CDR2 FQNEAQ (reference sequence).

To note about this clone: Other DNA sequences in this specimen translate into the identical CDR3. This chain uses TRBV29-1 with TRBJ2-3; 14 bases agree with TRBD2. CDR3 length: 15 residues. Germline V lookup: CDR1 SQVTM, CDR2 ANQGSEA. Trimming at V came to 6 bases and at J to 2 bases, leaving 4 bases not matched to a gene. This CDR3 reads CSVQGLAGVTDTQYF. DNA of the CDR3: TGCAGCGTCCAGGGACTAGCGGGAGTCACAGATACGCAGTATTTT.

The rearrangement links TRBV15 to TRBJ2-1, with TRBD2 as a possible D gene (5 bases). V was clipped by 0 bases and J by 8 bases, with 11 bases between them. This CDR3 spans 14 amino acids. Germline CDR1 LNHNV, CDR2 YYDKDF (reference sequence). Written as DNA, the CDR3 is TGTGCCACCAGCAGAGATCAACCGGAGGATGAGCAGTTCTTC. Its protein is CATSRDQPEDEQFF. The full variable domain, completed using reference TRBV15 and TRBJ2-1, is DAMVIQNPRYQVTQFGKPVTLSCSQTLNHNVMYWYQQKSSQAPKLLFHYYDKDFNNEADTPDNFQSRRPNTSFCFLDIRSPGLGDTAMYLCATSRDQPEDEQFFGPGTRLTVL.

This clone was counted a few times. The rearrangement joins TRBV28 to TRBJ1-4, with 9 bases identical to TRBD1. The CDR3 runs 15 residues. Per germline, CDR1 MDHEN and CDR2 SYDVKM. V dropped 3 bases and J dropped 8; count of bases not matched to a gene: 7. This chain's CDR3 is CASSLGTGSREKLFF. In nucleotides, the CDR3 is TGTGCCAGCAGTTTGGGGACAGGGAGTCGGGAAAAACTGTTTTTT.

The V call is TRBV9, the J call TRBJ2-3; D ambiguous. Trimming removed 0 bases at V and 2 bases at J, with 7 bases between. The CDR3 runs to 14 residues. CDR1 and CDR2 (germline): SGDLS, YYNGEE. The CDR3 region is CASSVGDSTDTQYF. The CDR3 DNA is TGTGCCAGCAGCGTAGGTGACTCCACAGATACGCAGTATTTT.

This chain uses TRBV7-9 with TRBJ2-2, with TRBD1 identical over 9 bases. The ends lost 3 bases at V and 0 bases at J; junction bases unmatched: 2. CDR1 is SEHNR and CDR2 is FQNEAQ in the germline V gene (reference sequence). CDR3 length: 16 amino acids. The CDR3 protein is CASSLGQGTNTGELFF. The CDR3 coding sequence is TGTGCCAGCAGCTTGGGACAGGGTACGAACACCGGGGAGCTGTTTTTT.

In DNA, the CDR3 is TGTGCCAGCAGTTACTCAGGGGGCAGTGAAAAACTGTTTTTT. Protein: CASSYSGGSEKLFF. The chain combines TRBV6-5 with TRBJ1-4; 7 bases map to TRBD1. There are 14 residues in the CDR3. Germline V gene lookup returns CDR1 MNHEY and CDR2 SVGAGI. The ends lost 0 bases at V and 7 bases at J; junction bases unmatched: 2.

This clone occurred once. The chain links TRBV19 to TRBJ2-7; TRBD2 might be the D (6 bases). Trimming pared 6 bases from V and 5 bases from J, leaving 20 bases between. The V gene's germline CDR1 is LNHDA and CDR2 SQIVND (reference sequence). The CDR3 length is 15 residues. CDR3 sequence reads: CASSRIVGGIHEQYF. In nucleotides, the CDR3 is TGTGCCAGTAGCCGAATCGTGGGGGGAATCCACGAGCAGTACTTC.

J is TRBJ2-5 and V is TRBV5-5, with TRBD2 matching 11 bases. Matching the DNA end better, TRBJ2-7 makes the J call doubtful. CDR3 length equals 16 residues. Germline CDR1 and CDR2: SGHKS and YYEKEE (reference sequence). The CDR3 coding sequence is TGTGCCAGCAGCTTGGACGGGACTAGCGGATTCTACGAGCAGTACTTC. Its protein product is CASSLDGTSGFYEQYF.

The CDR3 protein is CASSTGMGETQYF. The CDR3 region has the DNA TGTGCCAGCAGCACAGGGATGGGAGAGACCCAGTACTTC. The chain is built from TRBV27 and TRBJ2-5; a possible D gene is TRBD1 (6 bases). Germline CDR1 is MNHEY and CDR2 is SMNVEV (reference sequence). This CDR3 region has 13 residues. V dropped 6 bases and J dropped 4 bases, with 12 bases sitting between them.

The chain combines TRBV5-4 with TRBJ1-2; the D gene is possibly TRBD1 (5 bases). CDR1 is SGHNT and CDR2 is YYREEE in the germline V gene (reference sequence). Trimming pared 3 bases from V and 4 bases from J, leaving 13 bases between. This CDR3 contains 14 residues. The CDR3 region has the DNA TGTGCCAGCAGCTCCGAACGGGACGTCTATGGCTACACCTTC. As protein: CASSSERDVYGYTF.

The chain is built from TRBV6-5 and TRBJ1-2; D not resolved. The germline CDR1 and CDR2 sequences are MNHEY and SVGAGI. The CDR3 loop spans 13 amino acids. V dropped 4 bases and J dropped 4 bases, with 10 bases sitting between them. CDR3 protein: CASSSVDLYGYTF. DNA for the CDR3: TGTGCCAGCAGTTCAGTCGACCTCTATGGCTACACCTTC.

This chain uses TRBV5-5 with TRBJ1-3; D call uncertain. Germline V gene lookup returns CDR1 SGHKS and CDR2 YYEKEE (reference sequence). CDR3 size: 16 residues. Deletions cut 3 bases from V and 0 bases from J, with 13 bases between. CDR3 sequence reads: CASSSNKEFSGNTIYF. In DNA, the CDR3 is TGTGCCAGCAGCTCCAACAAAGAGTTCTCTGGAAACACCATATATTTT.

Turning to this clone: The junction and the germline gene differ at one end; a read error may be behind it. The gene calls are TRBV5-1 and TRBJ2-5; D unresolved. CDR3 size: 14 residues. Germline V gene sequence: CDR1 SGHRS, CDR2 YFSETQ. CDR3 nucleotides: TGCGCCAGCAACTTGAGCAGTTTAGAAGAGACCCAGTACTTC. Its protein product is CASNLSSLEETQYF.